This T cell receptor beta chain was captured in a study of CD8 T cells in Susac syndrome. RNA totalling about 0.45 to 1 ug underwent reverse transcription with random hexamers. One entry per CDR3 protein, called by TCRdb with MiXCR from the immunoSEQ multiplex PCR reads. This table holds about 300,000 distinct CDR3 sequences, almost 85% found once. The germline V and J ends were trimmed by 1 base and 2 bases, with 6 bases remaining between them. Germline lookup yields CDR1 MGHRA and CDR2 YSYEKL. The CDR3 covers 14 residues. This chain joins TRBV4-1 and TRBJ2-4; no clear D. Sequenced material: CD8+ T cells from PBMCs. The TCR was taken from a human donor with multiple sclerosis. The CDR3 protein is CASSQGVSKNIQYF. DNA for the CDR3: TGCGCCAGCAGCCAAGGCGTCTCCAAAAACATTCAGTACTTC.